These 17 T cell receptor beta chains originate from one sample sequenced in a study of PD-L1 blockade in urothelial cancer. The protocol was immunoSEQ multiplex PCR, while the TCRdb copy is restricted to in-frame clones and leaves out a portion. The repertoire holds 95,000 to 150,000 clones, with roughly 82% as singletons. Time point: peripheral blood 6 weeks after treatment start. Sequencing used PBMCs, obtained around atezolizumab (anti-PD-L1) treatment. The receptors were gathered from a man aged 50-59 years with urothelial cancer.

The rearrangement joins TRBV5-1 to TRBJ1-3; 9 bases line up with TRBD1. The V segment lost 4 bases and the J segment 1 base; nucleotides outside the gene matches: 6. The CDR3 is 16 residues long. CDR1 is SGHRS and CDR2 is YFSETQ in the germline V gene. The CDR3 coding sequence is TGCGCCAGCAGCCCGGGACAGGGCTATTCTGGAAACACCATATATTTT. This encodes CASSPGQGYSGNTIYF.

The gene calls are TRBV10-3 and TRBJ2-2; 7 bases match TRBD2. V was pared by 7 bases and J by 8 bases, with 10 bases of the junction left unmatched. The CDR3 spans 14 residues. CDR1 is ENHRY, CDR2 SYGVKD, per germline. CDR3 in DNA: TGTGCCATCAAGGGCGGGAGCTCGAATGGGGAGCTGTTTTTT. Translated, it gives CAIKGGSSNGELFF.

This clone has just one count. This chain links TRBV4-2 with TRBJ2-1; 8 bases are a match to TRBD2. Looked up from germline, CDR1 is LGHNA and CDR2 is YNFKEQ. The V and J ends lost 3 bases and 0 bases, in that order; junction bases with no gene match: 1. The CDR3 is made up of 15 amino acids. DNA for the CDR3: TGTGCCAGCAGCCAGCTAGCGGGCTCCTACAATGAGCAGTTCTTC. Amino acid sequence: CASSQLAGSYNEQFF.

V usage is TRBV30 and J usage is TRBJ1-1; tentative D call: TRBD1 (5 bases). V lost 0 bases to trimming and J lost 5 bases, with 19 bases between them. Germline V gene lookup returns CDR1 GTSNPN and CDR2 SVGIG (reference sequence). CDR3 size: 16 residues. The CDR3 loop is CAWSVLWAGKGTEAFF. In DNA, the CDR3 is TGTGCCTGGAGTGTACTTTGGGCAGGGAAAGGGACTGAAGCTTTCTTT.

Here the CDR3 DNA reads TGTGCCAGCATCCGATCAGGGTCCTCCTACAATGAGCAGTTCTTC. This gives the protein CASIRSGSSYNEQFF. The V and J genes are TRBV7-9 and TRBJ2-1; a possible D gene is TRBD1 (5 bases). The V and J ends lost 7 bases and 0 bases respectively, with 13 bases between them. The CDR3 is 15 amino acids. Germline V gives CDR1 SEHNR, CDR2 FQNEAQ (reference sequence).

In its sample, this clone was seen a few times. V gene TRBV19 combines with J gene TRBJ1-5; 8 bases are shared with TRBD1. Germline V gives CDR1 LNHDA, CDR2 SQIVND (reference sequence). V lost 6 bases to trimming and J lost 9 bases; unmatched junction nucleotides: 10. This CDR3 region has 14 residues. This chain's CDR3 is CASSEDRVFWPQHF. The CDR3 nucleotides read TGTGCCAGTAGCGAGGACAGGGTTTTTTGGCCCCAGCATTTT.

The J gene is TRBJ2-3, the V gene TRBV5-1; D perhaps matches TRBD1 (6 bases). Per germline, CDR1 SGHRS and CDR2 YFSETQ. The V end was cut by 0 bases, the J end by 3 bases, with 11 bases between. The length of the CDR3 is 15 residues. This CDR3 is CASSLGRGGTDTQYF. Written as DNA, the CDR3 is TGCGCCAGCAGCTTGGGCAGGGGTGGGACAGATACGCAGTATTTT.

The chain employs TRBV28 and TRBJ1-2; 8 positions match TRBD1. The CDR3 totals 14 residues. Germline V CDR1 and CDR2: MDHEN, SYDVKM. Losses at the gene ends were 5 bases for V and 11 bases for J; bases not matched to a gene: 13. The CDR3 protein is CASSASPDRALYTF. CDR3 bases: TGTGCCAGCAGTGCCTCCCCGGACAGGGCCTTGTACACCTTC.

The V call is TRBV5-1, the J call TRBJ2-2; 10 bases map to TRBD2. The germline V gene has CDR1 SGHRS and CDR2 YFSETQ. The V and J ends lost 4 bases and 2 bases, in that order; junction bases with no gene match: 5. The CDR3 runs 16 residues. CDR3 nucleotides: TGCGCCAGCAGCGCCACTAGCGGGGCCAACACCGGGGAGCTGTTTTTT. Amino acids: CASSATSGANTGELFF.

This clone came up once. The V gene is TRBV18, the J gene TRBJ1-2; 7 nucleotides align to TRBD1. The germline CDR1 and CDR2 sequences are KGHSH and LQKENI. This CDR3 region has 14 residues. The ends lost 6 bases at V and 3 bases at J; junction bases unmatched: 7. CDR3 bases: TGTGCCAGCTCTCGGGAGGGGGCGTACTATGGCTACACCTTC. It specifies CASSREGAYYGYTF.

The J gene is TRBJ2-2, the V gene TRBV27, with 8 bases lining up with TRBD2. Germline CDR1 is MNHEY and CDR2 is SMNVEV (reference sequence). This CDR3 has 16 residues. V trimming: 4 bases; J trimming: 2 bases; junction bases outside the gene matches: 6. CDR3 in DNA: TGTGCCAGCAGTTCAAGACTAGCGATTAACACCGGGGAGCTGTTTTTT. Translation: CASSSRLAINTGELFF.

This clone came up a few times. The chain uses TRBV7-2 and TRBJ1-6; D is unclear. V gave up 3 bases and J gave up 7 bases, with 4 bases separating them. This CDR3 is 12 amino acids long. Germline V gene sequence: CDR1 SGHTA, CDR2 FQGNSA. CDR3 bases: TGTGCCAGCAGCTTCCAGAATTCACCCCTCCACTTT. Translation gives CASSFQNSPLHF.

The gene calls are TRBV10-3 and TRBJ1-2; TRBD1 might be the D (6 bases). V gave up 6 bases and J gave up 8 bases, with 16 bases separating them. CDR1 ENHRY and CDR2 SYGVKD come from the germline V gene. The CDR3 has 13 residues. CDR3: CAIRTGTLGGYTF. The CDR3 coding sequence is TGTGCCATCAGGACTGGGACATTGGGAGGCTACACCTTC.

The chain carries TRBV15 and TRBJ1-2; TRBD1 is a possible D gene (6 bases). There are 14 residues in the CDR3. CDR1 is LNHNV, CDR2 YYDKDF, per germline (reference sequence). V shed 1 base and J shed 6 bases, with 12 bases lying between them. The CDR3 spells CATSRAGGGHGYTF. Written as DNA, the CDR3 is TGTGCCACCAGCAGAGCGGGGGGCGGTCATGGCTACACCTTC.

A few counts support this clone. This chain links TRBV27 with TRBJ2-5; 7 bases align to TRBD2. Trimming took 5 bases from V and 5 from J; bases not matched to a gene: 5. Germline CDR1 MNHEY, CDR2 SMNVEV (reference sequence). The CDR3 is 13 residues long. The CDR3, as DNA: TGTGCCAGCAGTCGAGGAGCGGGGGAGACCCAGTACTTC. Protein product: CASSRGAGETQYF.

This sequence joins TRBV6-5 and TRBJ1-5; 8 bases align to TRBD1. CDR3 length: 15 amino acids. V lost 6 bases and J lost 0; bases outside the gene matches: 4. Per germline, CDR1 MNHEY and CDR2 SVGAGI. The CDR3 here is CASRLDRDSNQPQHF. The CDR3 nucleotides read TGTGCCAGCAGACTGGACAGGGATAGCAATCAGCCCCAGCATTTT.

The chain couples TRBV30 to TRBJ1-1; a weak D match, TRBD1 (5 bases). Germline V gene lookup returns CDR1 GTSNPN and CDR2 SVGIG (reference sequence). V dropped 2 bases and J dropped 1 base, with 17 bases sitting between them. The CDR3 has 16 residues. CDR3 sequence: CAWSTPSQGKNTEAFF. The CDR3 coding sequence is TGTGCCTGGAGTACCCCGAGCCAGGGAAAGAACACTGAAGCTTTCTTT.